This T cell receptor (beta chain) was identified in a study of PD-1 blockade in classical Hodgkin lymphoma. Points from the study as a whole: Baseline TCR diversity was reportedly lower in newly diagnosed patients than healthy donors.

The V segment lost 3 bases and the J segment 0 bases; nucleotides outside the gene matches: 0. CDR1 is LNHDA and CDR2 is SQIVND in the germline V gene (reference sequence). The CDR3 covers 15 residues. This clone appeared a single time. Its matching antigen is unknown. Clones were read by immunoSEQ multiplex PCR, and TCRdb kept only the in-frame ones, dropping some. The sample includes tens of thousands of clones, roughly four fifths of them seen just once. Time point noted: cycle 4 day 1 (C4D1), after about 6 weeks of nivolumab. Relapses following autologous stem cell transplantation were seen in all patients, with brentuximab vedotin exposure varying.

The chain joins TRBV19 to TRBJ2-4; 9 bases line up with TRBD1. Sample: peripheral blood mononuclear cells (PBMCs), taken before the fourth cycle of nivolumab. The receptor's source is a human donor with classical Hodgkin lymphoma. The CDR3 DNA reads as TGTGCCAGTAGTATGGGACAGGGAGCCAAAAACATTCAGTACTTC. This sequence encodes CASSMGQGAKNIQYF.